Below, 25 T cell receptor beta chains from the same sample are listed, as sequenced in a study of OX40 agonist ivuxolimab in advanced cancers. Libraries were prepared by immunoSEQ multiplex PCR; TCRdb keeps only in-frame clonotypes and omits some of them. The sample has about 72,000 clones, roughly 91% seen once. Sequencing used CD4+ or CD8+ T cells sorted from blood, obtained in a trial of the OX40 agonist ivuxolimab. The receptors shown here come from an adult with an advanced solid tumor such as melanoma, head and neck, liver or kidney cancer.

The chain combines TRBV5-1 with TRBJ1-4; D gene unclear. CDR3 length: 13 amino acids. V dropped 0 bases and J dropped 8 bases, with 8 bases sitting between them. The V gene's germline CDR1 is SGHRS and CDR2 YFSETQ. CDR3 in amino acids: CASSLVGGEKLFF. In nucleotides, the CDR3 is TGCGCCAGCAGCTTGGTGGGAGGGGAAAAACTGTTTTTT.

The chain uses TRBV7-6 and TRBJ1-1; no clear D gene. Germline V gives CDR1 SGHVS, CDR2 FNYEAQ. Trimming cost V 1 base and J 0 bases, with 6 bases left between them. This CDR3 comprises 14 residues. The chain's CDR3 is CASSLGNMNTEAFF. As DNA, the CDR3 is TGTGCCAGCAGCTTAGGTAACATGAACACTGAAGCTTTCTTT. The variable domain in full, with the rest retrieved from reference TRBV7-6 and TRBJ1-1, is GAGVSQSPRYKVTKRGQDVALRCDPISGHVSLYWYRQALGQGPEFLTYFNYEAQQDKSGLPNDRFSAERPEGSISTLTIQRTEQRDSAMYRCASSLGNMNTEAFFGQGTRLTVV.

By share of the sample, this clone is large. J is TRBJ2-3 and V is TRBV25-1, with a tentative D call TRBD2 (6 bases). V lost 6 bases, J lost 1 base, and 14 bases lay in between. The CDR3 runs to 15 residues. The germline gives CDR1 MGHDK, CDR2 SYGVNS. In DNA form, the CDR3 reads TGTGCCAGCAGGTTAGGTAGCGGAGGCACAGATACGCAGTATTTT. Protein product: CASRLGSGGTDTQYF.

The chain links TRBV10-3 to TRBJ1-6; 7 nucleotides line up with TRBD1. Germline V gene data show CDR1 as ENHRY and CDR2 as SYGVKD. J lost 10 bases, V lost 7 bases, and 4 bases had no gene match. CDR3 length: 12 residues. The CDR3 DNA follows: TGTGCCATCAAACAGGGGAACTCACCCCTCCACTTT. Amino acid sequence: CAIKQGNSPLHF.

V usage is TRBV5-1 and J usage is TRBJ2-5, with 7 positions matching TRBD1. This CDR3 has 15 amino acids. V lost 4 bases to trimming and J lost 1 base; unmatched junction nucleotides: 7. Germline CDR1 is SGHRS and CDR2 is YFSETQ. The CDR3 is CASSLGTALQETQYF. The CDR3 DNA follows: TGCGCCAGCAGCCTTGGGACAGCCCTCCAAGAGACCCAGTACTTC.

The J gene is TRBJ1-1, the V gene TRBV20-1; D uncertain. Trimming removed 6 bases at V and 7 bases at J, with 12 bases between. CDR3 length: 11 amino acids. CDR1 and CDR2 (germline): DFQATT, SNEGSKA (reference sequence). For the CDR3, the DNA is TGCAGTGCGTCGGGCCGAATTGAAGCTTTCTTT. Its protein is CSASGRIEAFF.

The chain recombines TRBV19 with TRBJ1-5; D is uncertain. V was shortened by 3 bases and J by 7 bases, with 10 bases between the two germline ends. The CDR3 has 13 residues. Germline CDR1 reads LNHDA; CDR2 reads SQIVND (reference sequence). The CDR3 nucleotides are TGTGCCAGTAGTATCTTGAGTGGACAGCCCCAGCATTTT. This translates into CASSILSGQPQHF.

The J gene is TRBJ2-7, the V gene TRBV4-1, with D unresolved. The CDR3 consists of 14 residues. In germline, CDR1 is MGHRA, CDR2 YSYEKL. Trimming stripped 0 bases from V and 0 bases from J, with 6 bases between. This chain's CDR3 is CASSQERLSYEQYF. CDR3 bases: TGCGCCAGCAGCCAAGAAAGACTCTCCTACGAGCAGTACTTC.

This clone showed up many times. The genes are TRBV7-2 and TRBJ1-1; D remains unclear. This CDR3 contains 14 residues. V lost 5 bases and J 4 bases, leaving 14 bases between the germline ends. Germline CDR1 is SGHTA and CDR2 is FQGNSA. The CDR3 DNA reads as TGTGCCAGCAGCCATGGACGTTCTAGCACTGAAGCTTTCTTT. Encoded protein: CASSHGRSSTEAFF.

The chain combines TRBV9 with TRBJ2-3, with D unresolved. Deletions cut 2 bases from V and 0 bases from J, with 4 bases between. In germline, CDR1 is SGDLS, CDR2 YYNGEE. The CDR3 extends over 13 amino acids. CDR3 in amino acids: CASSVSSTDTQYF. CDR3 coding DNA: TGTGCCAGCAGCGTGTCTAGCACAGATACGCAGTATTTT.

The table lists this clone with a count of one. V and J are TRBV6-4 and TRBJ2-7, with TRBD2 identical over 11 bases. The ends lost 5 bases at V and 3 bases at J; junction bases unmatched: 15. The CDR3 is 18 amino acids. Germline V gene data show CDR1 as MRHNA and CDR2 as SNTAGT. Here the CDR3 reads CASSPPPVSSGGYYEQYF. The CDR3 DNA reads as TGTGCCAGCAGTCCCCCCCCCGTCTCTAGCGGGGGGTACTACGAGCAGTACTTC.

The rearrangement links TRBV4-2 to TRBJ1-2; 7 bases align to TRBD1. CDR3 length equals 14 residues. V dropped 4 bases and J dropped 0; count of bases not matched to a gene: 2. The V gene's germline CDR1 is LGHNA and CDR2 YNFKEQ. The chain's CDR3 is CASSLTGTNYGYTF. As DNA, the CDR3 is TGTGCCAGCAGCCTGACAGGGACTAACTATGGCTACACCTTC.

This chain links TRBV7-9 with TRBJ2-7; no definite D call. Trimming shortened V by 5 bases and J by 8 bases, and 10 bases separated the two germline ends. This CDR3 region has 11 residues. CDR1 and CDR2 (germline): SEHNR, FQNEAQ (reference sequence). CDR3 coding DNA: TGTGCCAGCAGCCCCCTGGACCAGCAGTACTTC. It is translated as CASSPLDQQYF. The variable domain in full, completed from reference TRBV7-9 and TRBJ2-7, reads DTGVSQNPRHKITKRGQNVTFRCDPISEHNRLYWYRQTLGQGPEFLTYFQNEAQLEKSRLLSDRFSAERPKGSFSTLEIQRTEQGDSAMYLCASSPLDQQYFGPGTRLTVT.

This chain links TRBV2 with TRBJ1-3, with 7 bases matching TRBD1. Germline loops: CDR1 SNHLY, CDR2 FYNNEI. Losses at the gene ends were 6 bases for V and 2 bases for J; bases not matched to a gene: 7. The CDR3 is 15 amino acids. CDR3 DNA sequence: TGTGCCAGCAGAGCCAAGACAGGGACTGGAAACACCATATATTTT. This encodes CASRAKTGTGNTIYF.

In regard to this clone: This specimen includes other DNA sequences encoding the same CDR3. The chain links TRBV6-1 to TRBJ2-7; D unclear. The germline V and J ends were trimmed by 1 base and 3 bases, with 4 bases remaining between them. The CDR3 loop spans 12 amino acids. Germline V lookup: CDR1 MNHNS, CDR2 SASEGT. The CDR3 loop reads CASSEDYYEQYF. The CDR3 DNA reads TGTGCCAGCAGTGAAGATTACTACGAGCAGTACTTC.

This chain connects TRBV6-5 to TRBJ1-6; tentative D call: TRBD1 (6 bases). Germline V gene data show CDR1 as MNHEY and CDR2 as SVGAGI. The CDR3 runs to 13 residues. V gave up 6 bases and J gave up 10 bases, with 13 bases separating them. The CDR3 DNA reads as TGTGCCAGCAGCACAGGGTTGGGGTCACCCCTCCACTTT. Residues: CASSTGLGSPLHF.

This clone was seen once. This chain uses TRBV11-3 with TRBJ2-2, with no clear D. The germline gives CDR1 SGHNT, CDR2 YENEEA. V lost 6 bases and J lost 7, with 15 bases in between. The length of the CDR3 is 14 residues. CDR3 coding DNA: TGTGCCAGCAGTCGCGACCCGGGTATCGGGGAGCTGTTTTTT. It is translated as CASSRDPGIGELFF.

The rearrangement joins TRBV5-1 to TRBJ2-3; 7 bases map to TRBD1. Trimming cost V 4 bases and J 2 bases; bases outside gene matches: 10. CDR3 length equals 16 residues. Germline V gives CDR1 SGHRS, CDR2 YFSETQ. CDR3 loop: CASSVQGTIDTDTQYF. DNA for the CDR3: TGCGCCAGCAGCGTACAGGGGACGATAGACACAGATACGCAGTATTTT.

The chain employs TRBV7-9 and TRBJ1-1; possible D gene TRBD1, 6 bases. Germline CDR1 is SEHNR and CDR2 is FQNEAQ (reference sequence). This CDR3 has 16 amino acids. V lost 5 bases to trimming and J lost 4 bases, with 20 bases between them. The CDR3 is CASSPKGQGKGTEAFF. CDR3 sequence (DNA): TGTGCCAGCAGCCCTAAAGGGCAGGGGAAGGGCACTGAAGCTTTCTTT.

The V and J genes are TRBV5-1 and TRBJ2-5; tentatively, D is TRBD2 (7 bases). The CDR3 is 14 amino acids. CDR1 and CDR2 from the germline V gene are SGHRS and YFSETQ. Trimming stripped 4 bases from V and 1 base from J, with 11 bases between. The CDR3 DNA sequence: TGCGCCAGCAGCGAGGGGGGGGCCCAAGAGACCCAGTACTTC. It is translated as CASSEGGAQETQYF.

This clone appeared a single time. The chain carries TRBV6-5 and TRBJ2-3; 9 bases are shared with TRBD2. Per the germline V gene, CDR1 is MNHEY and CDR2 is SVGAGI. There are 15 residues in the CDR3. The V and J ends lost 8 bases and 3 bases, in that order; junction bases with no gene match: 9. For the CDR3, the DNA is TGTGCCAGCGTAGGGGGTAGCGGGGGAACAGATACGCAGTATTTT. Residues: CASVGGSGGTDTQYF.

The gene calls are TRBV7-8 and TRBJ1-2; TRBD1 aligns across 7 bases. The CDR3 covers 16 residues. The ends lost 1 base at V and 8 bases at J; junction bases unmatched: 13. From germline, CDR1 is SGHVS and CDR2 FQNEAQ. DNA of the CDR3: TGTGCCAGCAGCTTAGTATCTAGTGGGACAGCGCGAGGCTACACCTTC. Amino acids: CASSLVSSGTARGYTF. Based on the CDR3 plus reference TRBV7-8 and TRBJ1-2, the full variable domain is GAGVSQSPRYKVAKRGQDVALRCDPISGHVSLFWYQQALGQGPEFLTYFQNEAQLDKSGLPSDRFFAERPEGSVSTLKIQRTQQEDSAVYLCASSLVSSGTARGYTFGSGTRLTVV.

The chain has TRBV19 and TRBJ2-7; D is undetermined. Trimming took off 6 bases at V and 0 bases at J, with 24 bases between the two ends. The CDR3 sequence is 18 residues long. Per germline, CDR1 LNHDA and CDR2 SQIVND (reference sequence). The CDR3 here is CASSWRPSLGGISYEQYF. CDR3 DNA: TGTGCCAGTAGCTGGCGCCCTTCGCTAGGCGGTATCTCCTACGAGCAGTACTTC.

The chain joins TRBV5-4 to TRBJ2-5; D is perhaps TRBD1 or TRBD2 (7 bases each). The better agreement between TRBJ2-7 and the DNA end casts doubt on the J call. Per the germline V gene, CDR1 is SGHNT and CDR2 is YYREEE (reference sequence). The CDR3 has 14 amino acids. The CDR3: CASSFRGRADEQYF. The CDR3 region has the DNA TGTGCCAGCAGCTTCAGGGGGAGGGCCGACGAGCAGTACTTC.

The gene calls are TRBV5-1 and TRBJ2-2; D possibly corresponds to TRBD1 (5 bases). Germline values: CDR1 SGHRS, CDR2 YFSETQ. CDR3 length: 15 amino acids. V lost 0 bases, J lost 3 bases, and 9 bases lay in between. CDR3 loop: CASSLAGADTGELFF. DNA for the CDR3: TGCGCCAGCAGCTTGGCTGGGGCAGACACCGGGGAGCTGTTTTTT.